This is a list of T cell receptor beta chains from one sample in a study of shared clonotypes between healthy human individuals. Measured with immunoSEQ multiplex PCR; TCRdb has only the in-frame clones, and not every one. The sample holds 1,400,000 or so clones, approximately 98.5% seen once. The specimen sequenced was naive CD4+ T cells sorted from blood. The receptors shown here come from a man aged 25 to 40 in good health. CDR3s leave out the opening cysteine and the closing phenylalanine or tryptophan. Size values are once, few and many counts, or a class for expanded clones, and some rows have none.

TRBJ1-2,TRBV19,-,ASRPYVWGEAPYGYT
TRBJ2-5,TRBV6-5,-,ASSSGQIFGTQY
TRBJ1-2,TRBV2,-,ASSGGQGIFAPVYGYA
TRBJ1-1,TRBV28,-,ASTRDRTNTEAF
TRBJ2-2,TRBV27,-,ASSATGWSGELF
TRBJ1-2,TRBV7-9,once,ASSLEMGYGYT
TRBJ1-1,TRBV21-1,-,ASSKAKESNTEAF
TRBJ2-1,TRBV9,-,ASSVGGATYNEQF
TRBJ2-1,TRBV19,once,ASSIPTGLGVNEQF
TRBJ2-2,TRBV6-1,once,ASSDPKRVLRELF
TRBJ2-6,TRBV19,-,ASSAHLSNVLT
TRBJ2-5,TRBV5-1,-,ASTSLAYQETQY
TRBJ2-1,TRBV2,-,ASSELAGPYNEQF
TRBJ2-1,TRBV11-2,-,ASSPQLLAGVLNEQF
TRBJ2-7,TRBV7-2,-,ASSLAGDAEQY
TRBJ2-1,TRBV7-9,-,ASSPPTSTNEQF
TRBJ1-4,TRBV4-1,-,ASSHKELNEKLF
TRBJ1-1,TRBV29-1,-,SVSGTSEAF
TRBJ2-7,TRBV2,-,ASSRTSGRLYEQY
TRBJ2-1,TRBV11-2,-,ASIPRLAGAYNEQF